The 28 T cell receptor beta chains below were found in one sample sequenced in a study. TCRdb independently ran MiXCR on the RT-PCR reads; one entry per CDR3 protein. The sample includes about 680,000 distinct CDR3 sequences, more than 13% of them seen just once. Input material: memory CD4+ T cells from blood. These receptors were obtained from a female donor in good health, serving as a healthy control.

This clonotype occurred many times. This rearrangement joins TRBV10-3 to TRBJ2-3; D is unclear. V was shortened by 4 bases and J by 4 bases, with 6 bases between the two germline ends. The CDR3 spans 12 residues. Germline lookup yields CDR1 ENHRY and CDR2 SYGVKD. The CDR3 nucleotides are TGTGCCATCAGTGTGGGCCCAGATACGCAGTATTTT. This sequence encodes CAISVGPDTQYF.

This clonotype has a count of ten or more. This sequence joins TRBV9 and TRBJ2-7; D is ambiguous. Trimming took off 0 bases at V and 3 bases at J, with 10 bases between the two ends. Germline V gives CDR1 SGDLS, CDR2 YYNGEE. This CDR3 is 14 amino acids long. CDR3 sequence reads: CASSVGESGYEQYF. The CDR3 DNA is TGTGCCAGCAGCGTAGGTGAATCGGGCTACGAGCAGTACTTC. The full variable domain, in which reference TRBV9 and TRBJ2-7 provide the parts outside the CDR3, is DSGVTQTPKHLITATGQRVTLRCSPRSGDLSVYWYQQSLDQGLQFLIQYYNGEERAKGNILERFSAQQFPDLHSELNLSSLELGDSALYFCASSVGESGYEQYFGPGTRLTVT.

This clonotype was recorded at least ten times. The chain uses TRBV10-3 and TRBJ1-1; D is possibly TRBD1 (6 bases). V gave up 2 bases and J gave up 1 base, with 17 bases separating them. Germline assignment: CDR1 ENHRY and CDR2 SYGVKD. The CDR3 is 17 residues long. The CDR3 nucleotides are TGTGCCATCAGTGAGCCGGGGTCTTCAGGGGCGAACACTGAAGCTTTCTTT. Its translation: CAISEPGSSGANTEAFF.

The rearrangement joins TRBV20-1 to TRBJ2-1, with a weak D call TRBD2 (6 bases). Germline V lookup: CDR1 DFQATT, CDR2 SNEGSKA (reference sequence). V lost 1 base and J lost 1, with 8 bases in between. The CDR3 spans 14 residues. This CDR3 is CSARVGGSYNEQFF. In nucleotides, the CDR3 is TGCAGTGCTAGAGTCGGGGGTTCCTACAATGAGCAGTTCTTC.

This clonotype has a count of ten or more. The CDR3: CSARDWTGAGADTQYF. CDR3 DNA sequence: TGCAGTGCTAGAGATTGGACAGGGGCTGGCGCAGATACGCAGTATTTT. The chain combines TRBV20-1 with TRBJ2-3; 9 bases match TRBD1. Trimming removed 0 bases from V and 4 bases from J; junction bases left unmatched: 8. CDR1 and CDR2 from the germline V gene are DFQATT and SNEGSKA (reference sequence). CDR3 length: 16 amino acids.

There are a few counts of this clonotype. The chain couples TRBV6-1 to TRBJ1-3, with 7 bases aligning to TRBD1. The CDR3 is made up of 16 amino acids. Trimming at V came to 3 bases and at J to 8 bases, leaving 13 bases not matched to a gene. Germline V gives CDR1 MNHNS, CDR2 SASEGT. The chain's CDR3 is CASSELAAQRGHTIYF. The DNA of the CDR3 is TGTGCCAGCAGTGAGCTAGCAGCTCAAAGGGGGCACACCATATATTTT.

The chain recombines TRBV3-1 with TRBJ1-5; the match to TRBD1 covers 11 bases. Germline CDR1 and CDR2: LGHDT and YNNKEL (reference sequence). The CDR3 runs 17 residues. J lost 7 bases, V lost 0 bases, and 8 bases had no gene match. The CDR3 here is CASSQEFRTGGTQPQHF. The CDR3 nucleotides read TGTGCCAGCAGCCAAGAGTTCAGGACAGGGGGCACACAGCCCCAGCATTTT.

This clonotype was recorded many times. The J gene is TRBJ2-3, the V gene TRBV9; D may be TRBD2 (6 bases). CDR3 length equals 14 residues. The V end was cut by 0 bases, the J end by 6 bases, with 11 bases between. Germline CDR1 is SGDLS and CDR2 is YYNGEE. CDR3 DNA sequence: TGTGCCAGCAGCGTAGGGACTACGGCGGATACGCAGTATTTT. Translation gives CASSVGTTADTQYF.

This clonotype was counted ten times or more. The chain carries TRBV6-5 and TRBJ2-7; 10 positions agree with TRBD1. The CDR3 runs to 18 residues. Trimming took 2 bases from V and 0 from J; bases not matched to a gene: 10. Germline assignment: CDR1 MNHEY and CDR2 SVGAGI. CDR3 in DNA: TGTGCCAGCAGTTACCGGTTATCGGGACAGGGGTCCTCCTACGAGCAGTACTTC. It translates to CASSYRLSGQGSSYEQYF.

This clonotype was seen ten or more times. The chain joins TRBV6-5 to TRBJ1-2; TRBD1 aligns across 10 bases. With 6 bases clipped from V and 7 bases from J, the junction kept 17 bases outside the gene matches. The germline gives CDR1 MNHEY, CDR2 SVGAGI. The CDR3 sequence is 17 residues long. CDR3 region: CASRRWGTGDTSRGYTF. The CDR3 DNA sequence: TGTGCCAGCAGACGATGGGGGACAGGGGATACCTCACGTGGCTACACCTTC.

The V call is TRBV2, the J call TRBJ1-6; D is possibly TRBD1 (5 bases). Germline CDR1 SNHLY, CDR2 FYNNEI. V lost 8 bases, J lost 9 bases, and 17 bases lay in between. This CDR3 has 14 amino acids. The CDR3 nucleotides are TGTGCCAGCGTTCCCCCAGGGTTTCGTTCACCCCTCCACTTT. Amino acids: CASVPPGFRSPLHF.

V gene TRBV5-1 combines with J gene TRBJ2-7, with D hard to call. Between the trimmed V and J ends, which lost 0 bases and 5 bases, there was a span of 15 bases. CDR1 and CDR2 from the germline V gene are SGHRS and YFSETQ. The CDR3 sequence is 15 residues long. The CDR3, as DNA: TGCGCCAGCAGCTTGGACAGCGCCATACACCACGAGCAGTACTTC. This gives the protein CASSLDSAIHHEQYF.

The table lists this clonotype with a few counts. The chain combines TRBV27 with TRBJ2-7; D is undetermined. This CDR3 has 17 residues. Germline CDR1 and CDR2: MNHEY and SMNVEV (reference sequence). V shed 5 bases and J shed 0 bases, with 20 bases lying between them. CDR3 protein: CASSRQVSPVSSYEQYF. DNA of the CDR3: TGTGCCAGCAGTCGTCAAGTCTCACCTGTTAGCTCCTACGAGCAGTACTTC.

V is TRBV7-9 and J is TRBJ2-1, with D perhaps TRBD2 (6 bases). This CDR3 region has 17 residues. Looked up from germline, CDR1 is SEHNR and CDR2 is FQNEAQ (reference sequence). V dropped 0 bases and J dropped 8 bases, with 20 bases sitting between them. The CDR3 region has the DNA TGTGCCAGCAGCTTAGCGGTTTCTAGCGAGGCTATACATGAGCAGTTCTTC. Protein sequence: CASSLAVSSEAIHEQFF.

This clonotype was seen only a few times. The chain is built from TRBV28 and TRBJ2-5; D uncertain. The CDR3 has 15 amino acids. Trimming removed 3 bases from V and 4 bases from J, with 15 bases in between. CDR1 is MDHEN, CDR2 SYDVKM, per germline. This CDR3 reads CASSLTQGGVETQYF. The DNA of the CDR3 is TGTGCCAGCAGTTTGACCCAAGGTGGGGTAGAGACCCAGTACTTC. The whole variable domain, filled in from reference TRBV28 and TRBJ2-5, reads DVKVTQSSRYLVKRTGEKVFLECVQDMDHENMFWYRQDPGLGLRLIYFSYDVKMKEKGDIPEGYSVSREKKERFSLILESASTNQTSMYLCASSLTQGGVETQYFGPGTRLLVL.

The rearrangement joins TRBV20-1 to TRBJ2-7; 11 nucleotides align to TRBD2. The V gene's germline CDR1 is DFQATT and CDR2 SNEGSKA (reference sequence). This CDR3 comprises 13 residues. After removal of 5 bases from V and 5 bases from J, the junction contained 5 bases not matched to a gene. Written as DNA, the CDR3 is TGCAGTGCTTCACTAGCGGGAGCTAACGAGCAGTACTTC. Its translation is CSASLAGANEQYF.

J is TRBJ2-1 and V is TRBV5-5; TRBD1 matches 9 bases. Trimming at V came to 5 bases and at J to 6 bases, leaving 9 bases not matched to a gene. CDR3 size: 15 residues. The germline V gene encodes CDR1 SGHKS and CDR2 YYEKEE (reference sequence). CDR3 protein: CASSYPGTGSNEQFF. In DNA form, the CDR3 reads TGTGCCAGCAGTTACCCCGGGACAGGGTCCAATGAGCAGTTCTTC.

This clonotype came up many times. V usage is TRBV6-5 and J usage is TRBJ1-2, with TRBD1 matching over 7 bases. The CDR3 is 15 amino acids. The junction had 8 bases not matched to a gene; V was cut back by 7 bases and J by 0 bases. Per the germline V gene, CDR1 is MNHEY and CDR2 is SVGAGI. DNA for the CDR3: TGTGCCAGCAAGGCGGGGGGACAGACTAACTATGGCTACACCTTC. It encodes CASKAGGQTNYGYTF.

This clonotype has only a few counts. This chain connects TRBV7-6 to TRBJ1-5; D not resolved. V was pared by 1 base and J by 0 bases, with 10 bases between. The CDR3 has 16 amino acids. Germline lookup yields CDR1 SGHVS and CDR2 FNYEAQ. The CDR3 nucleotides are TGTGCCAGCAGCTTAGGCCCGATTAATAGCAATCAGCCCCAGCATTTT. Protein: CASSLGPINSNQPQHF.

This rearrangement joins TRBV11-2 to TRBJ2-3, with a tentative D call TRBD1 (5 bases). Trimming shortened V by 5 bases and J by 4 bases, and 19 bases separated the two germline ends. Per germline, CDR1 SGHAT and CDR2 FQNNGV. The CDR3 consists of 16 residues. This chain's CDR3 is CASSARGGRGPDTQYF. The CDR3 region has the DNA TGTGCCAGCAGCGCAAGGGGCGGACGCGGTCCAGATACGCAGTATTTT.

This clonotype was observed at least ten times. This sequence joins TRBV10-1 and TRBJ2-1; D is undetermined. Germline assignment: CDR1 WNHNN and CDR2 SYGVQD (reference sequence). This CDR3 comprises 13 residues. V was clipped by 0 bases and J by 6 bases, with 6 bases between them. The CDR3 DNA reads TGCGCCAGCAGTGAGTCTGGGGTCAATGAGCAGTTCTTC. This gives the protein CASSESGVNEQFF.

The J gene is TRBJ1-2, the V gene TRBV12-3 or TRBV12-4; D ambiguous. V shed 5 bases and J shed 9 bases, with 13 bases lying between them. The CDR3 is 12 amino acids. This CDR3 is CASSPPVGSYTF. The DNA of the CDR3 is TGTGCCAGCAGTCCCCCTGTTGGGAGCTACACCTTC.

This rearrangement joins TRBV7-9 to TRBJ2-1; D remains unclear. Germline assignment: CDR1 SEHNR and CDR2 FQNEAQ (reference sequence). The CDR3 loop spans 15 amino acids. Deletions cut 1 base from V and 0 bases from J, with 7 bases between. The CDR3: CASSLGPASYNEQFF. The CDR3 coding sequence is TGTGCCAGCAGCTTAGGACCCGCCTCCTACAATGAGCAGTTCTTC.

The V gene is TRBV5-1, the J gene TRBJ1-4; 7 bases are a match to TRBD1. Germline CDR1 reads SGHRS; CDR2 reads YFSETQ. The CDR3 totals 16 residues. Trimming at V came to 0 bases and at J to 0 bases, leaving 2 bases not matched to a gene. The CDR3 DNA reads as TGCGCCAGCAGCTTGGGACAGGGTGCAACTAATGAAAAACTGTTTTTT. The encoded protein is CASSLGQGATNEKLFF.

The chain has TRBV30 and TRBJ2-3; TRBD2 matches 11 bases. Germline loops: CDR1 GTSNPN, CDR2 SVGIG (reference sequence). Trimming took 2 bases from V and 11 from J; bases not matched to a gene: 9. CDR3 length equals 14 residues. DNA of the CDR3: TGTGCCTGGAGTTGGGGCTCCACTAGCGGGGGGCAGTATTTT. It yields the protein CAWSWGSTSGGQYF.

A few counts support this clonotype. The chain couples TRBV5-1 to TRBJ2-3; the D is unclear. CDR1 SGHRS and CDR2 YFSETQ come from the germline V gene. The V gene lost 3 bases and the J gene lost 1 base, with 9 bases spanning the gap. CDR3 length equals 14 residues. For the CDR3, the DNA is TGCGCCAGCAGCTCCCTTGGGGGCACAGATACGCAGTATTTT. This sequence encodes CASSSLGGTDTQYF.

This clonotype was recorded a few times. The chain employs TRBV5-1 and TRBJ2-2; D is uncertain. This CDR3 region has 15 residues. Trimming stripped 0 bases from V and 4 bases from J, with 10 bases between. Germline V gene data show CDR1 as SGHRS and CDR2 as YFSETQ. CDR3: CASSLGYGVTGELFF. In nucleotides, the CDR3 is TGCGCCAGCAGCTTGGGATATGGAGTCACCGGGGAGCTGTTTTTT.

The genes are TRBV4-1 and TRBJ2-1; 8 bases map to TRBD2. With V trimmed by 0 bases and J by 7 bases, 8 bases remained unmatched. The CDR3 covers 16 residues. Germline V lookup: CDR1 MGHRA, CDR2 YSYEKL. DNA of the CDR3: TGCGCCAGCAGCCAAGATCCCAGCGGGAGACAGAATGAGCAGTTCTTC. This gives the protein CASSQDPSGRQNEQFF.